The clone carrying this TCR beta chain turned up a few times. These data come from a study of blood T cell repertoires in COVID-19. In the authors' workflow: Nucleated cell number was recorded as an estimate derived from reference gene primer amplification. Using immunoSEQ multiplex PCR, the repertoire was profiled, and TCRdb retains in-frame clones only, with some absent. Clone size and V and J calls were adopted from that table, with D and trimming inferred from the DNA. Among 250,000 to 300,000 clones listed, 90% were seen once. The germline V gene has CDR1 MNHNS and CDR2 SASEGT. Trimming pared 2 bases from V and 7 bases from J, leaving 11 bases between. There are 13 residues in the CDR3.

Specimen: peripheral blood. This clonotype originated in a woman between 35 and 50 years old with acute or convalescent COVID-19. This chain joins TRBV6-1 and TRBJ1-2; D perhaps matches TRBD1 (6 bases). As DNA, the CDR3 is TGTGCCAGCAGTGAATCGGGGGGCGTTGGCTACACCTTC. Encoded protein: CASSESGGVGYTF.